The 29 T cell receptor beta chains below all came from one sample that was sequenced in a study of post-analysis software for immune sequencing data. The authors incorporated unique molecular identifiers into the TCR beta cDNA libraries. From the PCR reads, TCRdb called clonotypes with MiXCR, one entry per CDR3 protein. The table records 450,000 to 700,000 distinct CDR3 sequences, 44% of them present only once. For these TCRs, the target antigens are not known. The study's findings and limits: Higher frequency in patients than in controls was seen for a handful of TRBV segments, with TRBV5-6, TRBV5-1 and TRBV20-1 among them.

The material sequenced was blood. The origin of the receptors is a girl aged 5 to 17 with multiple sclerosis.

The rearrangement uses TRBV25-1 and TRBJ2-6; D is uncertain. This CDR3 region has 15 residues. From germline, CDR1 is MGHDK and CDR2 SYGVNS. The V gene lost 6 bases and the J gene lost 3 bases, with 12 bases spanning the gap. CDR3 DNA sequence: TGTGCCAGCAGGGACGTGAGCTTTGGGGCCAACGTCCTGACTTTC. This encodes CASRDVSFGANVLTF.

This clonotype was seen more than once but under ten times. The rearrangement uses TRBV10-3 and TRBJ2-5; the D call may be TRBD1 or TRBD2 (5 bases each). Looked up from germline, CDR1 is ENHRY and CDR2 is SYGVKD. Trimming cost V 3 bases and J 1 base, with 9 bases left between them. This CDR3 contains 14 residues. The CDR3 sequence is CAISDPGTQETQYF. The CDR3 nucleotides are TGTGCCATCAGTGACCCGGGGACCCAAGAGACCCAGTACTTC.

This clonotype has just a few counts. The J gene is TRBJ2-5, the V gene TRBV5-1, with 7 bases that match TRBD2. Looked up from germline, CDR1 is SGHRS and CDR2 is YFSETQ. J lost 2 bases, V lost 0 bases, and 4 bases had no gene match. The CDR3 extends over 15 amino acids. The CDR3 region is CASSLAARGQETQYF. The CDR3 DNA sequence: TGCGCCAGCAGCTTGGCCGCGCGGGGGCAAGAGACCCAGTACTTC.

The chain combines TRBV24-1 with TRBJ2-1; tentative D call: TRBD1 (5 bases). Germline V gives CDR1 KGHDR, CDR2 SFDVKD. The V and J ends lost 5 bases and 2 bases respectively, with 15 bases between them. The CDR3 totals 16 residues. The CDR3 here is CATSGKQEWAYNEQFF. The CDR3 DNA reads TGTGCCACCAGTGGAAAACAGGAGTGGGCCTACAATGAGCAGTTCTTC.

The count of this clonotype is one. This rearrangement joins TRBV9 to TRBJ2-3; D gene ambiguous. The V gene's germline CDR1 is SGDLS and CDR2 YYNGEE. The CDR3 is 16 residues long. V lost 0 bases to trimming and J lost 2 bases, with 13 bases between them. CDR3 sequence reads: CASSVGLGAHTDTQYF. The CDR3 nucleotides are TGTGCCAGCAGCGTAGGTTTAGGAGCCCACACAGATACGCAGTATTTT.

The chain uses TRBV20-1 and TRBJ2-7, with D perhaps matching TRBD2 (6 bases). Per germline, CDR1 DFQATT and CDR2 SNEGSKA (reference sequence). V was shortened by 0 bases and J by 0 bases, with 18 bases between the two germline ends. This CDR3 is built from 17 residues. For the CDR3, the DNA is TGCAGTGCTAGAGATCGGAGCTGGAGGGCGGACTCCTACGAGCAGTACTTC. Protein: CSARDRSWRADSYEQYF.

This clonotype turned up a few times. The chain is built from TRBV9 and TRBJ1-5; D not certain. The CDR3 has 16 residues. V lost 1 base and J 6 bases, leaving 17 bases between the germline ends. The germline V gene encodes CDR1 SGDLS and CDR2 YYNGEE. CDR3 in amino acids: CASSVLVLRDPQPQHF. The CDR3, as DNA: TGTGCCAGCAGCGTATTAGTTTTGAGGGATCCTCAGCCCCAGCATTTT.

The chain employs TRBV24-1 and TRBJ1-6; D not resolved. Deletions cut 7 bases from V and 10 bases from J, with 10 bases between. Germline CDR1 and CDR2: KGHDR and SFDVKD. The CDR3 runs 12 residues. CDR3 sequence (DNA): TGTGCCACCAGGAGACCGAAGTCACCCCTCCACTTT. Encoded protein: CATRRPKSPLHF.

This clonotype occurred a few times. CDR3 DNA: TGTGCCAGCAGTAAGGAGGGTCAAGAGACCCAGTACTTC. The encoded protein is CASSKEGQETQYF. J is TRBJ2-5 and V is TRBV27, with a tentative D call TRBD2 (6 bases). Between the trimmed V and J ends, which lost 5 bases and 2 bases, there was a span of 9 bases. This CDR3 has 13 residues. CDR1 is MNHEY and CDR2 is SMNVEV in the germline V gene (reference sequence).

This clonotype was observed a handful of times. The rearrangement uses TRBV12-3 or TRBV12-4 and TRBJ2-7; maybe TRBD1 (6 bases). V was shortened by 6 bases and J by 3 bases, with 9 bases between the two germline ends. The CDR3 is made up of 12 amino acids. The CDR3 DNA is TGTGCCAGCAGGACAGGTCTCTACGAGCAGTACTTC. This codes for CASRTGLYEQYF.

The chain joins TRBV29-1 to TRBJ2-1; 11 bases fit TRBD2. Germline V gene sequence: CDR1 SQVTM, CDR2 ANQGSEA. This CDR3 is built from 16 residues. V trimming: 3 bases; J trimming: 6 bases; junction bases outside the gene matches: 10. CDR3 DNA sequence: TGCAGCGTTGACCCACCCGGACTAGCGGGTTTCAATGAGCAGTTCTTC. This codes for CSVDPPGLAGFNEQFF.

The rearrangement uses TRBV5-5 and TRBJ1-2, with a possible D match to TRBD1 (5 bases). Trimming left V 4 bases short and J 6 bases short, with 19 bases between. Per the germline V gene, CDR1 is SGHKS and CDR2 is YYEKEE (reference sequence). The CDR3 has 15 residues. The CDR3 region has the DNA TGTGCCAGCAGCCTCCGGGGGGTCGAGTTGCATGGCTACACCTTC. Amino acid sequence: CASSLRGVELHGYTF.

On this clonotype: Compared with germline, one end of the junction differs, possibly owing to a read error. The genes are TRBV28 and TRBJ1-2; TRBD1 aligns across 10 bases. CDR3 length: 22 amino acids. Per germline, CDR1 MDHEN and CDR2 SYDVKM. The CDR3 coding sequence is TGTGCCAGTAGTTTCTTCGACCTGACAGGGGGCGCGGGTAAGGGAGCTAACTATGGCTACACCTTC. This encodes CASSFFDLTGGAGKGANYGYTF.

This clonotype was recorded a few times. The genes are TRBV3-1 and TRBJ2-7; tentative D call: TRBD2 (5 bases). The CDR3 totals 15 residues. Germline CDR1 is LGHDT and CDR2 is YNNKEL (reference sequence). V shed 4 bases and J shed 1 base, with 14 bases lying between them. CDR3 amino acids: CASSLAPAGSYEQYF. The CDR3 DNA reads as TGTGCCAGCAGCCTAGCCCCCGCGGGTTCCTACGAGCAGTACTTC.

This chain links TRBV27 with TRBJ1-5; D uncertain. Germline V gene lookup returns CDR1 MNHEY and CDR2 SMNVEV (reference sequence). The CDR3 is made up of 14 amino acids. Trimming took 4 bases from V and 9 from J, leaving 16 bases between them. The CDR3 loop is CASSSGRFSPPQHF. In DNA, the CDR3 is TGTGCCAGCAGTTCCGGGAGATTCTCACCGCCCCAGCATTTT.

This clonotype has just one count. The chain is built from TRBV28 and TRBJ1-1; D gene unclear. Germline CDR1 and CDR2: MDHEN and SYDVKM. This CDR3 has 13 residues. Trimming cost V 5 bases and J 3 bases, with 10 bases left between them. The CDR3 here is CASSPGPYTEAFF. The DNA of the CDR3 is TGTGCCAGCAGTCCCGGGCCATACACTGAAGCTTTCTTT.

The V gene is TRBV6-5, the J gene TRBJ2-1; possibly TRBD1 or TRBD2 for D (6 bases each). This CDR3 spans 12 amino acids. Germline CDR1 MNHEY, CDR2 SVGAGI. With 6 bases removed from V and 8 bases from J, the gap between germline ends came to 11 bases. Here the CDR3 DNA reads TGTGCCAGCAGGTCCGGGGGCCATGAGCAGTTCTTC. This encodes CASRSGGHEQFF.

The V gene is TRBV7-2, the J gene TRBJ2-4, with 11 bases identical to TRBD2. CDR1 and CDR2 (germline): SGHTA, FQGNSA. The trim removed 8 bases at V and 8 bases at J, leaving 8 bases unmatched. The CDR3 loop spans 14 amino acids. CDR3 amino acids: CASGSSGGRDIQYF. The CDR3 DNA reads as TGTGCCAGCGGCTCTAGCGGGGGGCGGGACATTCAGTACTTC.

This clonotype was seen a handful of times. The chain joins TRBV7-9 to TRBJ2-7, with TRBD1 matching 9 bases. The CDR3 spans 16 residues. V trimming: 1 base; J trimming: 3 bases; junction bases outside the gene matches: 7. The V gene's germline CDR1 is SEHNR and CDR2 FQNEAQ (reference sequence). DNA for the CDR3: TGTGCCAGCAGCTTAGAGGGGACAGGGAGTTACTACGAGCAGTACTTC. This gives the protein CASSLEGTGSYYEQYF.

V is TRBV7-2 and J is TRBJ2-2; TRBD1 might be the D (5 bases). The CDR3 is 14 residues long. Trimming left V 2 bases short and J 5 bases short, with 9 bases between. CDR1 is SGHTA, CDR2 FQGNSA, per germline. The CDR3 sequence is CASSLTGETGELFF. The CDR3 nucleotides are TGTGCCAGCAGCTTAACAGGCGAAACCGGGGAGCTGTTTTTT.

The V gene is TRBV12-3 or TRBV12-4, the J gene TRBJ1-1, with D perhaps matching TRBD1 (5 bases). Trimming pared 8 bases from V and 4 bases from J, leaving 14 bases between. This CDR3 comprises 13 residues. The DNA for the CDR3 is TGTGCCAGCGGACGGGGACGGGGCACTGAAGCTTTCTTT. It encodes CASGRGRGTEAFF.

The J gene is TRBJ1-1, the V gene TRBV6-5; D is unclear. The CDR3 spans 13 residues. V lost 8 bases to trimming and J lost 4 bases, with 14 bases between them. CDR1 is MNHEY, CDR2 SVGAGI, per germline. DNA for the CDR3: TGTGCCAGCCGGGTTGGAGGTGGCACTGAAGCTTTCTTT. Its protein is CASRVGGGTEAFF.

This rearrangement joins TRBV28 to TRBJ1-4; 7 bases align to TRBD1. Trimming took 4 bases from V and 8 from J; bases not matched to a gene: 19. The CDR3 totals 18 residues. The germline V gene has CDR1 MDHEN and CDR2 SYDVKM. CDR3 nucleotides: TGTGCCAGCAGTTCGTTAATCGAAAACTTTGACAGGGCGGAAAAACTGTTTTTT. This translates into CASSSLIENFDRAEKLFF.

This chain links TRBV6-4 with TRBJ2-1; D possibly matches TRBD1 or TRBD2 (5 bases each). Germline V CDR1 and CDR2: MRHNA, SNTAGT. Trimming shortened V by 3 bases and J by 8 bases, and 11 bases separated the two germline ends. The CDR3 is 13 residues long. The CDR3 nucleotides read TGTGCCAGCAGTGAGGGGACGGAACATGAGCAGTTCTTC. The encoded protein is CASSEGTEHEQFF.

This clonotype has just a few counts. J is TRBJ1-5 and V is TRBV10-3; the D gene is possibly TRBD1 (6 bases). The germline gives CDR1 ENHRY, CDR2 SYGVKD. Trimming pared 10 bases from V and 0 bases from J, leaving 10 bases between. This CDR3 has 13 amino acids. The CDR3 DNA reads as TGTGCCACCGGGACACATAGCAATCAGCCCCAGCATTTT. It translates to CATGTHSNQPQHF.

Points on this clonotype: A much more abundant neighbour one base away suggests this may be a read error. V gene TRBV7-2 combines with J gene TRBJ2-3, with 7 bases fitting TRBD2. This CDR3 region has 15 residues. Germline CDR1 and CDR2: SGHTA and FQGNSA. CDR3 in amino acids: CASSFTVTSTDTRYF. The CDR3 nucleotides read TGTGCCAGCAGTTTTACGGTGACTAGCACAGATACGCGGTATTTT.

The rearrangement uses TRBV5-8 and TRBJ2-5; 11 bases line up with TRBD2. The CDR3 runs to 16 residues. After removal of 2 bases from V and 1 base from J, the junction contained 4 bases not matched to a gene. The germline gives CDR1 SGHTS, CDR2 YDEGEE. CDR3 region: CASSFGTSGFQETQYF. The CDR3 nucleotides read TGTGCCAGCAGCTTCGGGACTAGCGGATTCCAAGAGACCCAGTACTTC.

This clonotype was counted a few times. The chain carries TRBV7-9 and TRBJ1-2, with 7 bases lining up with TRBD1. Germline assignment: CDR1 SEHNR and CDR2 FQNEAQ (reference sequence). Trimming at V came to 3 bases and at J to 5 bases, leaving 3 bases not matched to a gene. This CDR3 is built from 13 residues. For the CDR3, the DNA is TGTGCCAGCAGCTTCGCAGGGGGGTATGGCTACACCTTC. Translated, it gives CASSFAGGYGYTF.

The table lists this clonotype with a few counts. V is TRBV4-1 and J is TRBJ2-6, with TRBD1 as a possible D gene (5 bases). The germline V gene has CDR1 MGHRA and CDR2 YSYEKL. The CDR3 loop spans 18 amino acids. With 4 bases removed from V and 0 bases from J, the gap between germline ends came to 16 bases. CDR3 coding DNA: TGCGCCAGCAGCCTACGGCCTGCAGGGATCTCTGGGGCCAACGTCCTGACTTTC. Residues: CASSLRPAGISGANVLTF.